This TCR beta chain was identified during a study of siplizumab effects on memory and regulatory T cells. Sequencing of each sample assayed roughly 100,000 TCR templates. Using immunoSEQ multiplex PCR, the repertoire was profiled, and TCRdb retains in-frame clones only, with some absent. The data show some 100,000 clones, with about nine tenths seen just once and more than 10% held by the top ten. For this clone: Its target is unknown.

Overall study results and limits: Naive T cells looked more diverse than memory cells, and they looked like major contributors to the alloresponse.

Between the trimmed V and J ends, which lost 2 bases and 5 bases, there was a span of 12 bases. Germline V gene sequence: CDR1 GTSNPN, CDR2 SVGIG (reference sequence). This CDR3 is 13 amino acids long. The TCR comes from a human donor in good health. The chain joins TRBV30 to TRBJ1-1; D is unresolved. The sample was non-Treg CD4+ T cells sorted from blood. In DNA, the CDR3 is TGTGCCTGGAGTCGAGGGTTGGGGACTGAAGCTTTCTTT. Its translation is CAWSRGLGTEAFF. The complete variable domain, with remaining parts taken from reference TRBV30 and TRBJ1-1, reads SQTIHQWPATLVQPVGSPLSLECTVEGTSNPNLYWYRQAAGRGLQLLFYSVGIGQISSEVPQNLSASRPQDRQFILSSKKLLLSDSGFYLCAWSRGLGTEAFFGQGTRLTVV.